This is a list of T cell receptor beta chains from one sample in a study of T cell repertoires in cytomegalovirus infection. Each CDR3 protein is one row after TCRdb ran MiXCR on the reads. The data hold about 830,000 distinct CDR3 sequences, with about 31% observed a single time. No antigen is known for these receptors. The sample was cultured CD8+ T cells from PBMCs, taken from culture after CMV antigen stimulation. Source of these receptors: a human donor in good health (CMV status not recorded). Some clones in this sample may be carry-over from other donors' samples. CDR3s include the opening cysteine and the closing phenylalanine or tryptophan.

j_gene,v_gene,CDR3aa
TRBJ2-1,TRBV2,CASWEGSYNEQFF
TRBJ1-2,TRBV7-8,CASSWEGQGYTF
TRBJ1-5,TRBV4-1,CASSQVLGSKDQPQHF
TRBJ2-3,TRBV28,CASSTGLADPTDTQYF
TRBJ2-7,TRBV4-1,CASSQVDRVYEQYF
TRBJ2-2,TRBV20-1,CSASPFSGSGGDTGELFF
TRBJ2-5,TRBV7-8,CASSLGGGWETQYF
TRBJ2-1,TRBV20-1,CSARDPRDSLNEQFF
TRBJ2-1,TRBV7-8,CASSPGLAGGVFSYNEQFF
TRBJ1-1,TRBV9,CASALGGGHTEAFF
TRBJ1-1,TRBV4-3,CASSQEGGLGNTEAFF
TRBJ2-5,TRBV12-3/TRBV12-4,CASSSGLRKEGETQYF
TRBJ2-2,TRBV4-1,CASSQDLGGELFF
TRBJ2-1,TRBV20-1,CSARWARYNEQFF
TRBJ1-6,TRBV3-1,CASSSNRALSSYNSPLHF
TRBJ2-3,TRBV4-1,CASSRRAGTSTDTQYF
TRBJ2-3,TRBV5-5,CASSLAGPSGGASTDTQYF
TRBJ1-1,TRBV18,CASSPDAPSTEAFF
TRBJ2-1,TRBV4-1,CASNQSGGAYNEQFF
TRBJ2-4,TRBV27,CASTPSGGQGIQYF
TRBJ2-1,TRBV24-1,CATRGTVDHEQFF
TRBJ1-1,TRBV7-9,CASSPQTGGRAEAFF
TRBJ2-1,TRBV19,CASSILRVGNEQFF
TRBJ1-2,TRBV6-2/TRBV6-3,CASSYIEGGLGYTF
TRBJ2-1,TRBV11-1,CASSLGIGGYRRDEQFF
TRBJ1-3,TRBV7-2,CASSSGQGANTIYF
TRBJ2-7,TRBV6-5,CASSYNPNYEQYF
TRBJ1-1,TRBV28,CASSLYGTGEKAFF
TRBJ1-5,TRBV7-8,CASSLRNRFSNQPQHF
TRBJ2-1,TRBV6-6,CASTFRGAGNEQFF
TRBJ2-5,TRBV12-3/TRBV12-4,CASSKTVIETQYF
TRBJ1-2,TRBV7-8,CASSLWVEGANYGYTF
TRBJ1-5,TRBV6-1,CASSDRRKGNQPQHF
TRBJ2-6,TRBV6-6,CASRVSRWSGANVLTF
TRBJ1-5,TRBV7-6,CASSLLPGSQPQHF
TRBJ2-2,TRBV11-2,CASNRGQGGELFF
TRBJ1-6,TRBV7-9,CASDGDSYNSPLHF
TRBJ2-7,TRBV15,CATSRERAVSGGSYEQYF
TRBJ2-1,TRBV28,CASSLGTRLNEQFF
TRBJ1-5,TRBV7-8,CASSLYGAGQPQHF